Described below is a single T cell receptor (beta chain) sequence and its context. Its antigen is undetermined. There are 16 residues in the CDR3. Germline assignment: CDR1 MNHEY and CDR2 SMNVEV (reference sequence). The germline V and J ends were trimmed by 3 bases and 2 bases, with 16 bases remaining between them. These data are taken from a study of OX40 agonist ivuxolimab in advanced cancers. Overall study findings and caveats: On average, CD8+ T cells showed a greater number of expanded clones than CD4+. There were also nonresponders showing low normalized T-cell clonal expansion.

Sequencing used immunoSEQ multiplex PCR; TCRdb keeps in-frame clones, though not all of them. The sample lists over 45,000 clones, about 82% seen once, with approximately 1% in the top ten. This receptor was obtained from an adult with an advanced solid tumor such as melanoma, head and neck, liver or kidney cancer. The sample here was CD4+ or CD8+ T cells sorted from blood, taken in a trial of the OX40 agonist ivuxolimab. This chain uses TRBV27 with TRBJ1-2; tentatively, D is TRBD1 (5 bases). The CDR3 reads CASSFGRQGINYGYTF. CDR3 DNA sequence: TGTGCCAGCAGTTTCGGTAGGCAGGGAATCAACTATGGCTACACCTTC.